Sequencing of this TCR beta chain was carried out in a study of blood T cells in healthy people across ages. The CDR3 loop spans 14 amino acids. Germline CDR1 is DFQATT and CDR2 is SNEGSKA (reference sequence). Deletions cut 1 base from V and 5 bases from J, with 14 bases between. Together with a sample-barcoded 5' primer, a J-beta primer mix was included in a second PCR lasting roughly 6 to 12 cycles. TCRdb fed the 5' RACE reads into MiXCR, producing one record per CDR3 protein. This sample has approximately 580,000 distinct CDR3 sequences; 24% occur once, and the top ten carry roughly 9%. This clonotype has just a few counts. Separately, the same data were catalogued under a study of T cells of mothers and their children. As that study records: Samples came from three healthy Caucasian mothers and their six children.

The TCR sequence derives from a boy younger than 18 in good health. The sample consisted of blood. The rearrangement links TRBV20-1 to TRBJ2-5; possibly TRBD2 for D (6 bases). CDR3 in amino acids: CSARVEAGRETQYF. The CDR3 nucleotides are TGCAGTGCTAGAGTGGAAGCAGGGAGGGAGACCCAGTACTTC.